This entry lists 15 T cell receptor beta chains sequenced from one sample in a study of blood T cell repertoires in COVID-19. Sequencing was performed with immunoSEQ multiplex PCR; in TCRdb, only in-frame clones are kept and a portion is missing. The sample carries roughly 100,000 clones, 85% to 90% recorded once. Sequenced material: peripheral blood. These receptors all come from a human donor in a cohort sampled during active COVID-19.

This chain joins TRBV5-1 and TRBJ1-4; D uncertain. CDR1 is SGHRS, CDR2 YFSETQ, per germline. CDR3 length: 13 residues. Deletions cut 3 bases from V and 7 bases from J, with 10 bases between. The CDR3 region has the DNA TGCGCCAGCAGCTCCCGGGTGGCTGAAAAACTGTTTTTT. It yields the protein CASSSRVAEKLFF.

The V call is TRBV7-2, the J call TRBJ1-2, with 7 nucleotides matching TRBD1. Germline lookup yields CDR1 SGHTA and CDR2 FQGNSA. J gave up 3 bases and V 6 bases, and 4 bases lay outside the gene matches. The CDR3 length is 13 residues. As DNA, the CDR3 is TGTGCCAGCAGTCCAGGGGGGTACTATGGCTACACCTTC. Translated: CASSPGGYYGYTF.

CDR3 amino acids: CAWREFGEKLFF. CDR3 nucleotides: TGTGCCTGGAGAGAGTTTGGTGAAAAACTGTTTTTT. The rearrangement joins TRBV30 to TRBJ1-4; D not resolved. The CDR3 covers 12 residues. V was clipped by 3 bases and J by 7 bases, with 9 bases between them. Germline V gene sequence: CDR1 GTSNPN, CDR2 SVGIG (reference sequence).

This clone has only one observation. The chain links TRBV28 to TRBJ1-5; 10 positions agree with TRBD1. The CDR3 is 15 residues long. The germline V gene has CDR1 MDHEN and CDR2 SYDVKM. With V trimmed by 5 bases and J by 6 bases, 7 bases remained unmatched. The CDR3 nucleotides read TGTGCCAGCAGTCTATCTTGGACAGGGGGTCAGCCCCAGCATTTT. This translates into CASSLSWTGGQPQHF.

This sequence joins TRBV27 and TRBJ2-7, with a weak D call TRBD2 (5 bases). CDR1 and CDR2 from the germline V gene are MNHEY and SMNVEV (reference sequence). The CDR3 covers 18 residues. V shed 1 base and J shed 0 bases, with 19 bases lying between them. This CDR3 is CASSLYSRSADPSYEQYF. The DNA of the CDR3 is TGTGCCAGCAGTTTATACTCCCGTAGCGCCGACCCCTCCTACGAGCAGTACTTC.

This chain links TRBV3-1 (or the pseudogene TRBV3-2) with TRBJ1-3; the D gene is possibly TRBD1 (6 bases). Germline V gives CDR1 LGHDT, CDR2 YNNKEL (reference sequence). The CDR3 totals 13 residues. V was trimmed by 4 bases and J by 12 bases, leaving 16 bases between them. CDR3 amino acids: CASSPRGAGHIYF. For the CDR3, the DNA is TGTGCCAGCAGCCCCCGGGGGGCGGGCCACATATATTTT.

This clone occurred a few times. This chain uses TRBV3-1 (or the pseudogene TRBV3-2) with TRBJ1-3; no reliable D call. V lost 4 bases and J 0 bases, leaving 7 bases between the germline ends. The CDR3 is 14 residues long. Germline lookup yields CDR1 LGHDT and CDR2 YNNKEL (reference sequence). CDR3 residues: CASSRAGSGNTIYF. The CDR3 nucleotides read TGTGCCAGCAGCCGGGCGGGCTCTGGAAACACCATATATTTT.

The gene calls are TRBV7-2 and TRBJ1-5; 7 bases align to TRBD1. Germline V gene sequence: CDR1 SGHTA, CDR2 FQGNSA. J lost 2 bases, V lost 5 bases, and 3 bases had no gene match. This CDR3 spans 14 amino acids. In DNA, the CDR3 is TGTGCCAGCAGCCATGACAGGGGCAATCAGCCCCAGCATTTT. It is translated as CASSHDRGNQPQHF.

The V call is TRBV19, the J call TRBJ2-2, with TRBD1 matching over 7 bases. The germline V gene has CDR1 LNHDA and CDR2 SQIVND (reference sequence). J was trimmed by 0 bases and V by 1 base; bases with no gene match: 2. The CDR3 is 16 amino acids. CDR3 protein: CASSIGTGPNTGELFF. The CDR3 DNA follows: TGTGCCAGTAGTATAGGGACAGGCCCGAACACCGGGGAGCTGTTTTTT.

The chain uses TRBV7-2 and TRBJ1-5; 7 bases map to TRBD1. The CDR3 length is 15 residues. Germline V CDR1 and CDR2: SGHTA, FQGNSA. V gave up 1 base and J gave up 5 bases; unmatched junction bases: 5. The CDR3 sequence: CASSLGDSSYQPQHF. In DNA form, the CDR3 reads TGTGCCAGCAGCTTAGGGGACAGTAGTTATCAGCCCCAGCATTTT.

This clone was found once. The genes are TRBV7-9 and TRBJ2-5; D is ambiguous. CDR1 and CDR2 (germline): SEHNR, FQNEAQ (reference sequence). The V and J ends lost 5 bases and 1 base respectively, with 14 bases between them. The CDR3 loop spans 15 amino acids. CDR3 loop: CASSSNRNFQETQYF. The CDR3 nucleotides are TGTGCCAGCAGCAGTAACAGAAATTTCCAAGAGACCCAGTACTTC.

The V gene is TRBV11-1, the J gene TRBJ1-3, with a weak D call TRBD1 (5 bases). Germline CDR1 and CDR2: SGHAT and FQDESV (reference sequence). V lost 6 bases and J lost 4, with 10 bases in between. The CDR3 consists of 13 residues. The CDR3: CASRQASGNTIYF. CDR3 DNA: TGTGCCAGCAGACAGGCGTCCGGAAACACCATATATTTT.

The chain has TRBV29-1 and TRBJ1-5; D is perhaps TRBD1 (6 bases). The germline V gene encodes CDR1 SQVTM and CDR2 ANQGSEA. The CDR3 loop spans 14 amino acids. V was pared by 4 bases and J by 3 bases, with 13 bases between. The CDR3 nucleotides are TGCAGCGTTGCCAATGACAGGTCCAATCAGCCCCAGCATTTT. Translation gives CSVANDRSNQPQHF.

CDR3 sequence: CASSQIGYRDNYGYTF. The CDR3 nucleotides are TGTGCCAGCAGCCAAATCGGGTACCGTGATAACTATGGCTACACCTTC. The chain couples TRBV3-1 (or the pseudogene TRBV3-2) to TRBJ1-2, with D uncertain. V dropped 2 bases and J dropped 1 base, with 14 bases sitting between them. Germline V gene data show CDR1 as LGHDT and CDR2 as YNNKEL (reference sequence). The CDR3 spans 16 residues.

This clone showed up just a few times. The rearrangement links TRBV21-1 to TRBJ1-1; TRBD1, the table's D call, was not compared with the DNA. TRBV21-1 constitutes a pseudogene. CDR3 length: 15 amino acids. The CDR3 nucleotides are TGTGCCAGCAGCAAAGTTTGGACAGGCCACACTGAAGCTTTCTTT. Its translation is CASSKVWTGHTEAFF.